The rows below give T cell receptor beta chains drawn from one sample of a study of immune heterogeneity within non-small cell lung tumors. TCRdb processed the multiplex PCR reads anew with MiXCR; each CDR3 protein has one entry. The table shows roughly 2,700 distinct CDR3 sequences, with roughly 15% occurring only once. The sample taken for sequencing was lung tumor tissue. The receptors originated from a female donor with non-small cell lung cancer. Both conserved end residues are part of each CDR3. Each record gives: J gene, clone size, V gene, D gene, CDR3 protein, CDR3 DNA. D genes are given only for firm matches. Clone size is not always given. Where it is, it says once, few, many or a class for expanded clones.

TRBJ2-7 | medium-sized | TRBV16 | . | CASSQSAGAMNYEQYF | TGTGCCAGCAGCCAATCCGCCGGGGCTATGAACTACGAGCAGTACTTC
TRBJ2-1 | few | TRBV5-5 | . | CASNLTPGLSSYNEQFF | TGTGCCAGCAACTTAACACCGGGACTGAGCTCCTACAATGAGCAGTTCTTC
TRBJ2-3 | medium-sized | TRBV19 | . | CASSIERVGTDTQYF | TGTGCCAGTAGTATAGAGAGGGTCGGAACAGATACGCAGTATTTT
TRBJ1-1 | medium-sized | TRBV12-3/TRBV12-4 | . | CASSPDVNTEAFF | TGTGCCAGCAGCCCCGACGTAAACACTGAAGCTTTCTTT
TRBJ2-1 | large | TRBV19 | . | CASRPGADPYNEQFF | TGTGCCAGTAGGCCCGGGGCGGACCCCTACAATGAGCAGTTCTTC
TRBJ2-3 | medium-sized | TRBV9 | . | CASSVEGYTDTQYF | TGTGCCAGCAGCGTGGAGGGGTACACAGATACGCAGTATTTT
TRBJ1-6 | many | TRBV10-3 | . | CAISGQKDSSMGNSPLHF | TGTGCCATCAGTGGACAGAAAGACAGTTCTATGGGAAATTCACCCCTCCACTTT
TRBJ2-7 | medium-sized | TRBV7-6 | . | CASSLGNEQYF | TGTGCCAGCAGCTTAGGGAACGAGCAGTACTTC
TRBJ2-7 | medium-sized | TRBV7-9 | TRBD2 | CASSDRLAESPYEQYF | TGTGCCAGCAGCGACAGACTAGCGGAATCTCCCTACGAGCAGTACTTC
TRBJ2-2 | medium-sized | TRBV19 | . | CASSIQGSTGELFF | TGTGCCAGTAGTATTCAGGGGAGCACCGGGGAGCTGTTTTTT
TRBJ2-5 | medium-sized | TRBV19 | TRBD2 | CASTDSGRYQETQYF | TGTGCCAGTACCGATAGCGGGAGGTACCAAGAGACCCAGTACTTC
TRBJ1-6 | medium-sized | TRBV10-3 | . | CAISEGRLNSPLHF | TGTGCCATCAGTGAAGGGCGACTGAATTCACCCCTCCACTTT
TRBJ2-3 | medium-sized | TRBV6-1 | TRBD1 | CASSESGTGGNTDTQYF | TGTGCCAGCAGTGAATCTGGGACAGGGGGCAACACAGATACGCAGTATTTT
TRBJ1-5 | medium-sized | TRBV20-1 | . | CSALLQAPSNQPQHF | TGCAGTGCTTTGCTACAGGCCCCAAGCAATCAGCCCCAGCATTTT
TRBJ1-2 | many | TRBV5-5 | . | CASSLAGGGPNYGYTF | TGTGCCAGCAGCTTGGCCGGGGGGGGGCCTAACTATGGCTACACCTTC
TRBJ1-2 | medium-sized | TRBV6-5 | . | CASSYGRRSYGYTF | TGTGCCAGCAGTTACGGGCGCCGGAGCTATGGCTACACCTTC
TRBJ2-6 | . | TRBV18 | . | CASSPSGSSGANVLTF | TGTGCCAGCTCACCCTCAGGAAGCTCTGGGGCCAACGTCCTGACTTTC
TRBJ1-1 | medium-sized | TRBV2 | . | CASSETGWNTEAFF | TGTGCCAGCAGTGAAACGGGGTGGAACACTGAAGCTTTCTTT
TRBJ2-2 | medium-sized | TRBV5-1 | TRBD1 | CASKGQPNTGELFF | TGCGCCAGCAAGGGACAGCCGAACACCGGGGAGCTGTTTTTT
TRBJ1-4 | medium-sized | TRBV6-1 | TRBD1 | CASRGQGTNEKLFF | TGTGCCAGCAGGGGACAGGGGACGAATGAAAAACTGTTTTTT
TRBJ2-2 | medium-sized | TRBV7-9 | . | CASPIGGELFF | TGTGCCAGCCCGATAGGGGGGGAGCTGTTTTTT
TRBJ2-7 | large | TRBV28 | TRBD1 | CASSLQGQGLYEQYF | TGTGCCAGCAGCTTACAGGGACAGGGTCTCTACGAGCAGTACTTC
TRBJ2-1 | many | TRBV2 | . | CASRPAGDEQFF | TGTGCCAGCAGACCCGCCGGCGATGAGCAGTTCTTC
TRBJ2-2 | medium-sized | TRBV12-3/TRBV12-4 | . | CAGGLSSTGELFF | TGTGCGGGCGGACTCTCGTCCACCGGGGAGCTGTTTTTT
TRBJ1-2 | . | TRBV20-1 | . | CSASPRRLGYTF | TGCAGTGCTAGTCCCAGGCGGTTGGGCTACACCTTC
TRBJ1-5 | medium-sized | TRBV20-1 | . | CSASEDGELSSPQHF | TGCAGTGCTAGTGAGGACGGGGAGTTATCGTCGCCCCAGCATTTT
TRBJ2-7 | medium-sized | TRBV7-3 | . | CASSSDQGEQYF | TGTGCCAGCAGCTCGGACCAGGGCGAGCAGTACTTC
TRBJ1-6 | medium-sized | TRBV27 | . | CASSEDPTPGWDSPLHF | TGTGCCAGCAGTGAAGACCCGACGCCTGGGTGGGATTCACCCCTCCACTTT
TRBJ2-2 | medium-sized | TRBV18 | TRBD1 | CASSPGQGNTGELFF | TGTGCCAGCTCACCGGGACAGGGGAACACCGGGGAGCTGTTTTTT
TRBJ1-4 | medium-sized | TRBV28 | TRBD1 | CASSPPGQGKDEKLFF | TGTGCCAGCAGTCCCCCGGGACAGGGCAAGGATGAAAAACTGTTTTTT
TRBJ1-1 | medium-sized | TRBV20-1 | . | CSARGGRVTEAFF | TGCAGTGCTAGAGGGGGCAGGGTCACTGAAGCTTTCTTT
TRBJ2-2 | medium-sized | TRBV19 | . | CASFLQGTGELFF | TGTGCCAGTTTTCTACAGGGTACAGGGGAGCTGTTTTTT
TRBJ1-5 | large | TRBV16 | . | CASSQSPARNNQPQHF | TGTGCCAGCAGCCAATCCCCCGCCAGGAATAATCAGCCCCAGCATTTT
TRBJ2-5 | medium-sized | TRBV5-4 | . | CASSFGGTQETQYF | TGTGCCAGCAGCTTTGGTGGGACACAAGAGACCCAGTACTTC
TRBJ1-1 | medium-sized | TRBV6-1 | . | CASSDRKDTEAFF | TGTGCCAGCAGCGACAGAAAGGACACTGAAGCTTTCTTT
TRBJ2-3 | once | TRBV12-3/TRBV12-4 | TRBD2 | CASSPLLAGGTDTQDF | TGTGCCAGCAGCCCCCTACTAGCGGGTGGCACAGATACGCAGGATTTT
TRBJ2-7 | large | TRBV7-8 | . | CASSSQNYLTRSYEQYF | TGTGCCAGCAGCTCACAAAACTACTTAACCCGCTCCTACGAGCAGTACTTC
TRBJ2-7 | medium-sized | TRBV11-2 | . | CASSLDVRYEQYF | TGTGCCAGCAGCTTAGACGTCCGGTACGAGCAGTACTTC
TRBJ2-1 | . | TRBV27 | . | CAISEAGSYNEQFF | TGTGCCATCAGTGAGGCGGGATCCTACAATGAGCAGTTCTTC